This TCR beta chain was sequenced in a study of blood T cells in healthy people across ages. Study-level results: Versus aged donors, long-lived donors had higher diversity and more naive CD4+ cells.

The CDR3 runs 15 residues. V was pared by 2 bases and J by 1 base, with 11 bases between. Germline V CDR1 and CDR2: SGHDN, FVKESK. A J-beta primer mix and a sample-barcoded 5' primer were used in a second PCR of roughly 7 to 12 cycles. Samples each returned at least 2.5 million CDR3-containing paired-end reads. TCRdb independently ran MiXCR on the 5' RACE reads; one entry per CDR3 protein. Of a few hundred thousand distinct CDR3 sequences in the sample, around 30% were seen once. In its sample, this clonotype was seen many times. What it recognizes is unknown. Source material: blood. The clonotype was recovered from a woman in her seventies in good health. V is TRBV14 and J is TRBJ2-5; D remains unclear. The CDR3 here is CASSQSRMLQETQYF. CDR3 bases: TGTGCCAGCAGCCAATCCCGCATGCTCCAAGAGACCCAGTACTTC.